These 26 T cell receptor beta chains originate from one sample sequenced in a study of blood T cell repertoires in COVID-19. Sequencing used immunoSEQ multiplex PCR; TCRdb keeps in-frame clones, though not all of them. The sample has 300,000 to 350,000 clones, around 89% seen once. Input material: peripheral blood. All receptors come from a woman aged 30 to 39 with COVID-19, enrolled during active disease.

The chain couples TRBV10-3 to TRBJ1-2, with D possibly being TRBD1 (5 bases). The V end was cut by 2 bases, the J end by 7 bases, with 11 bases between. The V gene's germline CDR1 is ENHRY and CDR2 SYGVKD. This CDR3 spans 13 amino acids. The CDR3 region is CAISEGQGSGYTF. CDR3 DNA sequence: TGTGCCATCAGTGAGGGGCAGGGCAGTGGCTACACCTTC.

The V call is TRBV4-2, the J call TRBJ1-1; no reliable D call. The CDR3 sequence is 16 residues long. With 0 bases removed from V and 1 base from J, the gap between germline ends came to 12 bases. Per germline, CDR1 LGHNA and CDR2 YNFKEQ. The chain's CDR3 is CASSQDRGGPNTEAFF. The CDR3 nucleotides are TGTGCCAGCAGCCAAGACCGAGGAGGGCCGAACACTGAAGCTTTCTTT.

This chain's CDR3 is CASSQGGVQETQYF. For the CDR3, the DNA is TGTGCCAGCAGCCAAGGGGGGGTACAAGAGACCCAGTACTTC. The rearrangement joins TRBV3-1 (or the pseudogene TRBV3-2) to TRBJ2-5; TRBD2 might be the D (6 bases). There are 14 residues in the CDR3. CDR1 and CDR2 from the germline V gene are LGHDT and YNNKEL (reference sequence). Deletions cut 1 base from V and 2 bases from J, with 8 bases between.

The V call is TRBV5-6, the J call TRBJ1-1; D gene uncertain. The germline V gene encodes CDR1 SGHDT and CDR2 YYEEEE. V was shortened by 4 bases and J by 0 bases, with 13 bases between the two germline ends. This CDR3 has 15 amino acids. The CDR3 DNA sequence: TGTGCCAGCAGCGACCGGGAACGATTGAACACTGAAGCTTTCTTT. It translates to CASSDRERLNTEAFF.

V and J are TRBV6-5 and TRBJ2-7; D perhaps matches TRBD1 (6 bases). Looked up from germline, CDR1 is MNHEY and CDR2 is SVGAGI. Trimming took off 6 bases at V and 3 bases at J, with 12 bases between the two ends. The CDR3 sequence is 13 residues long. The CDR3 spells CASSRTGIYEQYF. DNA of the CDR3: TGTGCCAGCAGCAGAACAGGGATCTACGAGCAGTACTTC.

This clone was counted a few times. The rearrangement joins TRBV10-3 to TRBJ1-6; 9 bases align to TRBD1. The CDR3 length is 13 residues. Germline V gives CDR1 ENHRY, CDR2 SYGVKD. The V and J ends lost 8 bases and 8 bases, in that order; junction bases with no gene match: 4. CDR3 protein: CAIAGQGDSPLHF. CDR3 sequence (DNA): TGTGCCATCGCGGGACAGGGTGATTCACCCCTCCACTTT.

V usage is TRBV7-2 and J usage is TRBJ1-4; 8 positions match TRBD1. Per the germline V gene, CDR1 is SGHTA and CDR2 is FQGNSA. CDR3 length: 15 amino acids. The trim removed 6 bases at V and 2 bases at J, leaving 5 bases unmatched. The DNA of the CDR3 is TGTGCCAGCAGTCCGGACAGGGTTACTAATGAAAAACTGTTTTTT. Translating it yields CASSPDRVTNEKLFF.

In this sample, this clone turned up a few times. The chain is built from TRBV10-3 and TRBJ1-2; D possibly corresponds to TRBD1 (6 bases). Trimming removed 8 bases from V and 8 bases from J, with 18 bases in between. Germline CDR1 is ENHRY and CDR2 is SYGVKD. This CDR3 is 13 amino acids long. CDR3 sequence: CAISQTGVEGYTF. DNA of the CDR3: TGTGCCATCTCCCAGACAGGAGTGGAGGGCTACACCTTC.

This sequence joins TRBV5-4 and TRBJ1-1; D might be TRBD1 (5 bases). The V end lost 0 bases, the J end lost 5 bases, and 11 bases lay between the germline ends. The CDR3 is 14 residues long. Germline V lookup: CDR1 SGHNT, CDR2 YYREEE (reference sequence). The CDR3 loop reads CASSLEGWATEAFF. The CDR3 DNA sequence: TGTGCCAGCAGCTTGGAGGGGTGGGCAACTGAAGCTTTCTTT.

This rearrangement joins TRBV2 to TRBJ2-3; 9 bases align to TRBD2. CDR1 and CDR2 from the germline V gene are SNHLY and FYNNEI. After removal of 8 bases from V and 2 bases from J, the junction contained 11 bases not matched to a gene. This CDR3 comprises 16 residues. CDR3 region: CASQALASGVTDTQYF. The CDR3 DNA follows: TGTGCCAGCCAAGCGTTGGCTAGCGGGGTCACAGATACGCAGTATTTT.

The J gene is TRBJ1-3, the V gene TRBV6-1; no clear D. Trimming left V 0 bases short and J 0 bases short, with 6 bases between. From germline, CDR1 is MNHNS and CDR2 SASEGT. The CDR3 totals 15 residues. The CDR3, as DNA: TGTGCCAGCAGTGAAGCGCACTTCTCTGGAAACACCATATATTTT. Its protein is CASSEAHFSGNTIYF.

The V call is TRBV5-4, the J call TRBJ2-3, with 8 bases aligning to TRBD2. V lost 0 bases, J lost 5 bases, and 8 bases stayed unmatched. Germline V CDR1 and CDR2: SGHNT, YYREEE (reference sequence). The CDR3 contains 16 residues. The CDR3, as DNA: TGTGCCAGCAGCTTGGCCGGGAGCGGGGGATTAGATACGCAGTATTTT. This codes for CASSLAGSGGLDTQYF.

The V call is TRBV9, the J call TRBJ2-7; a weak D match, TRBD2 (6 bases). The CDR3 extends over 14 amino acids. Germline V CDR1 and CDR2: SGDLS, YYNGEE. V lost 0 bases to trimming and J lost 4 bases, with 11 bases between them. Written as DNA, the CDR3 is TGTGCCAGCAGCGTAGAGGAGGGTCCATACGAGCAGTACTTC. Its translation is CASSVEEGPYEQYF.

V is TRBV5-6 and J is TRBJ2-4; 13 nucleotides match TRBD2. CDR3 length: 17 amino acids. The J segment lost 2 bases and the V segment lost 4 bases, leaving 6 bases of the junction unmatched. The germline gives CDR1 SGHDT, CDR2 YYEEEE. The CDR3, as DNA: TGTGCCAGCAGCGGAGGGACTAGCGGGGTGACCAAAAACATTCAGTACTTC. It codes for CASSGGTSGVTKNIQYF.

This chain uses TRBV7-9 with TRBJ1-6; 9 bases are a match to TRBD1. Germline V gives CDR1 SEHNR, CDR2 FQNEAQ (reference sequence). J gave up 7 bases and V 4 bases, and 5 bases lay outside the gene matches. The CDR3 consists of 15 residues. The CDR3 DNA reads TGTGCCAGCAGCTCGGGACAGGGAGGGAATTCACCCCTCCACTTT. Translated: CASSSGQGGNSPLHF.

This chain links TRBV6-1 with TRBJ2-5, with 9 bases fitting TRBD2. Germline values: CDR1 MNHNS, CDR2 SASEGT. This CDR3 has 18 amino acids. Trimming took 3 bases from V and 5 from J; bases not matched to a gene: 16. The CDR3 bases are TGTGCCAGCAGTGACCAACCCCCCGGCGGGGGGGCGGGGGAGACCCAGTACTTC. It specifies CASSDQPPGGGAGETQYF.

This clone appeared a single time. This chain joins TRBV28 and TRBJ1-6; 7 bases line up with TRBD1. CDR3 length equals 13 residues. V lost 5 bases and J lost 15; bases outside the gene matches: 10. The germline gives CDR1 MDHEN, CDR2 SYDVKM. The CDR3, as DNA: TGTGCCAGCAGTGATTGGACAGGACGAGACCTCCACTTT. It translates to CASSDWTGRDLHF.

The chain recombines TRBV7-2 with TRBJ1-2, with a possible D match to TRBD1 (6 bases). The CDR3 is 15 amino acids. Germline CDR1 SGHTA, CDR2 FQGNSA. Trimming removed 2 bases from V and 4 bases from J, with 14 bases in between. The CDR3 reads CASSLSGAGRYGYTF. In DNA form, the CDR3 reads TGTGCCAGCAGCTTATCAGGGGCTGGACGCTATGGCTACACCTTC.

This clone was seen more than once but under ten times. The V call is TRBV19, the J call TRBJ1-1, with TRBD1 matching 7 bases. CDR3 length: 15 amino acids. From germline, CDR1 is LNHDA and CDR2 SQIVND (reference sequence). The V gene end was trimmed by 4 bases and the J gene end by 3 bases; junction bases not matched to a gene: 8. The CDR3 loop is CASSTRQGWDTEAFF. CDR3 bases: TGTGCCAGTAGTACAAGACAGGGATGGGACACTGAAGCTTTCTTT.

The CDR3 here is CASTAGGAYNEQFF. For the CDR3, the DNA is TGTGCCAGCACCGCGGGGGGTGCCTACAATGAGCAGTTCTTC. The chain joins TRBV11-2 to TRBJ2-1, with 8 bases that match TRBD2. CDR1 is SGHAT, CDR2 FQNNGV, per germline. With V trimmed by 7 bases and J by 2 bases, 4 bases remained unmatched. This CDR3 comprises 14 residues.

J is TRBJ2-7 and V is TRBV7-2; TRBD1 is a possible D gene (6 bases). V lost 2 bases and J 3 bases, leaving 8 bases between the germline ends. The CDR3 spans 13 residues. Looked up from germline, CDR1 is SGHTA and CDR2 is FQGNSA. The CDR3 nucleotides are TGTGCCAGCAGCTTAACAGGGAACTACGAGCAGTACTTC. Its protein is CASSLTGNYEQYF.

The CDR3 region has the DNA TGTGCCAGCAGCTTAGAGGGACAGCGCTACACCTTC. Amino acids: CASSLEGQRYTF. The V gene is TRBV7-9, the J gene TRBJ1-2, with 7 nucleotides matching TRBD1. The germline gives CDR1 SEHNR, CDR2 FQNEAQ (reference sequence). The CDR3 has 12 residues. After removal of 1 base from V and 9 bases from J, the junction contained 2 bases not matched to a gene.

The V gene is TRBV6-5, the J gene TRBJ2-7, with TRBD1 matching 8 bases. With V trimmed by 5 bases and J by 2 bases, 2 bases remained unmatched. This CDR3 comprises 13 residues. The germline gives CDR1 MNHEY, CDR2 SVGAGI. In nucleotides, the CDR3 is TGTGCCAGCAGTAACAGGGGGACCTACGAGCAGTACGTC. Translated, it gives CASSNRGTYEQYV.

The chain is built from TRBV18 and TRBJ1-1; no clear D gene. V was shortened by 6 bases and J by 0 bases, with 8 bases between the two germline ends. The V gene's germline CDR1 is KGHSH and CDR2 LQKENI. The CDR3 runs 13 residues. CDR3 residues: CASSNYMNTEAFF. The CDR3 DNA follows: TGTGCCAGCTCTAACTACATGAACACTGAAGCTTTCTTT.

This clone appeared a single time. This chain joins TRBV28 and TRBJ1-3; D is perhaps TRBD1 (5 bases). Trimming took 3 bases from V and 3 from J, leaving 9 bases between them. In germline, CDR1 is MDHEN, CDR2 SYDVKM. This CDR3 region has 14 residues. CDR3 region: CASSFRGGGNTIYF. The CDR3 DNA sequence: TGTGCCAGCAGTTTTAGGGGAGGTGGAAACACCATATATTTT.

This clone has more than one count but fewer than ten. The V call is TRBV6-5, the J call TRBJ1-5, with 7 bases that match TRBD1. The CDR3 consists of 14 residues. Trimming cost V 6 bases and J 2 bases; bases outside gene matches: 4. Germline V gene sequence: CDR1 MNHEY, CDR2 SVGAGI. CDR3 sequence (DNA): TGTGCCAGCAGGACAGGGTCGGGCAATCAGCCCCAGCATTTT. Its protein is CASRTGSGNQPQHF.